This T cell receptor beta chain was profiled in a study of blood T cell repertoires in COVID-19. The CDR3 is made up of 14 amino acids. The J segment lost 7 bases and the V segment lost 3 bases, leaving 9 bases of the junction unmatched. CDR1 DFQATT and CDR2 SNEGSKA come from the germline V gene (reference sequence). Measured with immunoSEQ multiplex PCR; TCRdb has only the in-frame clones, and not every one. Among 110,000 or so clones listed, about 88% were seen once. Sequencing was carried out using peripheral blood. This rearrangement joins TRBV20-1 to TRBJ1-3, with 7 bases lining up with TRBD1. The TCR was taken from a man aged 40-55 years with acute or convalescent COVID-19. The CDR3 sequence is CSASRDSLGNTIYF. The CDR3 DNA is TGCAGTGCTAGTAGGGACAGCCTGGGGAACACCATATATTTT.